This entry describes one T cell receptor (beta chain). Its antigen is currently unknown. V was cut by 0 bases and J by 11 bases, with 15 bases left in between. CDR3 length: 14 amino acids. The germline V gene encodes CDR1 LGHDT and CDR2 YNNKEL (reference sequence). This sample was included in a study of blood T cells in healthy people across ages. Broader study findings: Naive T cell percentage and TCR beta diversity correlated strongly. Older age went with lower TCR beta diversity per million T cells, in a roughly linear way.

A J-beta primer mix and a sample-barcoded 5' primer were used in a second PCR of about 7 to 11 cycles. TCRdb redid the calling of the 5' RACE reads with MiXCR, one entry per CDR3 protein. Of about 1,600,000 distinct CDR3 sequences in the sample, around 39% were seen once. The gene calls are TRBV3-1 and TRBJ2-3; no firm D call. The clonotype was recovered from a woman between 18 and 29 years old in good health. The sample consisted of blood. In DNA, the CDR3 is TGTGCCAGCAGCCAAGATTTAAGGTCAGAGGAGCAGTATTTT. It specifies CASSQDLRSEEQYF.